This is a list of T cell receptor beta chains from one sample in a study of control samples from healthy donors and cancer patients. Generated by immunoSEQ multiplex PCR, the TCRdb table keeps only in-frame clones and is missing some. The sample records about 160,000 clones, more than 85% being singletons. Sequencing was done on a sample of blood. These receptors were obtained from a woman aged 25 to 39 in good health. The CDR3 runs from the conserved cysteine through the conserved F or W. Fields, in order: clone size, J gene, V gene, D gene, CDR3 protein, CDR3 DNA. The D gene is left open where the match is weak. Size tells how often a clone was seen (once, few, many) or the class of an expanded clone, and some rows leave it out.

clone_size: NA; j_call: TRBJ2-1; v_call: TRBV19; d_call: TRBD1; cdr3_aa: CASSRPGTDEQFF; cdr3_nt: TGTGCCAGTAGTAGGCCAGGGACAGATGAGCAGTTCTTC
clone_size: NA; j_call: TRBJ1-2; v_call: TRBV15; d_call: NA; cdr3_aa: CATSRDTFSGMHGYTF; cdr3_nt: TGTGCCACCAGCAGGGATACTTTCTCGGGGATGCATGGCTACACCTTC
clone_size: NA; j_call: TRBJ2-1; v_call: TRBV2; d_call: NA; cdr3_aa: CASSDGDYNEQFF; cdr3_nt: TGTGCCAGCAGTGACGGAGACTACAATGAGCAGTTCTTC
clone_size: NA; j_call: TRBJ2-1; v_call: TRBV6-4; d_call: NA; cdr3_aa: CASSDSMAPDHEQFF; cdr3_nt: TGTGCCAGCAGTGACTCGATGGCGCCAGACCATGAGCAGTTCTTC
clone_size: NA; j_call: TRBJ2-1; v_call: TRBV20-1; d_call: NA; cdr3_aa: CSARAGNEQFF; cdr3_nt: TGCAGTGCTAGGGCGGGGAATGAGCAGTTCTTC
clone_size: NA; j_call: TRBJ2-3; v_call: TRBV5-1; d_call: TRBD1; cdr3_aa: CASSQDRAPDTQYF; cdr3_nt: TGCGCCAGCAGCCAAGACAGGGCCCCAGATACGCAGTATTTT
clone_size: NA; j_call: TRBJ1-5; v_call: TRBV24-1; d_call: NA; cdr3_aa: CATRGKGNQPQHF; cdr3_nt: TGTGCCACCAGGGGGAAGGGTAATCAGCCCCAGCATTTT
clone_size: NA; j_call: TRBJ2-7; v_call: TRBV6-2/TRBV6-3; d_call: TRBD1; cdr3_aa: CASSPPTGSEQYF; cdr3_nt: TGTGCCAGCAGTCCCCCGACAGGGTCCGAGCAGTACTTC
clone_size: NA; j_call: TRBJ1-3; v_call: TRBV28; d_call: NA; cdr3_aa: CASSPPRQANSGNTIYF; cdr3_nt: TGTGCCAGCAGTCCTCCACGACAGGCCAACTCTGGAAACACCATATATTTT
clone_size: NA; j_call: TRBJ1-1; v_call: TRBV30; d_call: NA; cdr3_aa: CAWGRWGMNTEAFF; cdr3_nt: TGTGCCTGGGGCCGTTGGGGAATGAACACTGAAGCTTTCTTT
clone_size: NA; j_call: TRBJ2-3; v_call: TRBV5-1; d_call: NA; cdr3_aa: CASSLERSTDTQYF; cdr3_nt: TGCGCCAGCAGCTTGGAGCGGAGCACAGATACGCAGTATTTT
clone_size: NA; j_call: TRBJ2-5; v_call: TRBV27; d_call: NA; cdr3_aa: CASSLFGAGPSTQYF; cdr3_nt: TGTGCCAGCAGTTTGTTTGGGGCCGGTCCCAGTACCCAGTACTTC
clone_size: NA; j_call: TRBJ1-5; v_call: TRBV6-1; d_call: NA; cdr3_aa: CASSDRDHNQPQHF; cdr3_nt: TGTGCCAGCAGTGATAGGGACCACAATCAGCCCCAGCATTTT
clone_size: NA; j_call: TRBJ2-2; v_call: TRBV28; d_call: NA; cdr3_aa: CASTSPRRGSNTGELFF; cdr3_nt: TGTGCCAGCACCAGCCCGCGGCGGGGATCAAACACCGGGGAGCTGTTTTTT
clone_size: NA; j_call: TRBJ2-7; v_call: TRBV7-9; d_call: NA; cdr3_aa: CASSLLATEEQYF; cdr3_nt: TGTGCCAGCAGCTTACTAGCTACGGAGGAGCAGTACTTC
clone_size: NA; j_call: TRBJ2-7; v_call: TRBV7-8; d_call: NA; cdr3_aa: CASGTPYEQYF; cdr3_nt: TGTGCCAGCGGTACCCCCTACGAGCAGTACTTC
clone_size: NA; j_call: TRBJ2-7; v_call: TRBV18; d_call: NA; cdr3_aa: CASSPGTVGYEQYF; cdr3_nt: TGTGCCAGCTCACCAGGGACCGTCGGCTACGAGCAGTACTTC
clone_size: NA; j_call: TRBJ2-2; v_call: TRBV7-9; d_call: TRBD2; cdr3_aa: CASSRQTSGLVGGELFF; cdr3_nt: TGTGCCAGCAGCCGTCAGACTAGCGGGTTGGTCGGAGGGGAGCTGTTTTTT
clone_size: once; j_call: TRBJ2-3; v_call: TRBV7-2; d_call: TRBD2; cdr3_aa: CASSPRLAGVLNTDTQYF; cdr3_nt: TGTGCCAGCAGCCCGAGGCTAGCGGGAGTTCTAAACACAGATACGCAGTATTTT
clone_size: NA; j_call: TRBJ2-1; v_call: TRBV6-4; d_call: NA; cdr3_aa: CASSLQTGNEQFF; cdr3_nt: TGTGCCAGCAGTCTCCAAACTGGGAATGAGCAGTTCTTC
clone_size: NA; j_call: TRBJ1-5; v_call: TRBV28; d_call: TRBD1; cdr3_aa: CASTLGRQGAKSNQPQHF; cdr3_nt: TGTGCCAGCACGCTGGGGAGACAGGGGGCAAAAAGCAATCAGCCCCAGCATTTT
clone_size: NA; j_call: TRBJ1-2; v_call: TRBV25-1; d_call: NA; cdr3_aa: CASSERGGTYGYTF; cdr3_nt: TGTGCCAGCAGTGAAAGGGGGGGAACCTATGGCTACACCTTC
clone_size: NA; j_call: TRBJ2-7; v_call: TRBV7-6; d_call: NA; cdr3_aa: CASSPDRGEVGEQYF; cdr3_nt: TGTGCCAGCAGCCCGGACCGCGGGGAAGTCGGAGAGCAGTACTTC
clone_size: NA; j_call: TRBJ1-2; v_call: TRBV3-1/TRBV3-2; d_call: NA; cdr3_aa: CASSQWVRTYGYTF; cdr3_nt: TGTGCCAGCAGCCAATGGGTGCGGACCTATGGCTACACCTTC
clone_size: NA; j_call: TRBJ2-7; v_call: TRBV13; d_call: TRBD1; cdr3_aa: CASSSLFSETGGTNEQYF; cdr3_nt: TGTGCCAGCAGCTCATTATTTTCGGAGACAGGGGGAACTAACGAGCAGTACTTC
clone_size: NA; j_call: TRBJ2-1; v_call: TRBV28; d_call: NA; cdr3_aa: CASPPGEWESYNEQFF; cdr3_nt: TGTGCCAGCCCACCCGGGGAGTGGGAGTCCTACAATGAGCAGTTCTTC
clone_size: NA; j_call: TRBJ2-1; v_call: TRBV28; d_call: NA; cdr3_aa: CASSLVDPRLSSGEQFF; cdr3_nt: TGTGCCAGCAGTTTAGTTGACCCGAGACTAAGTTCTGGGGAGCAGTTCTTC
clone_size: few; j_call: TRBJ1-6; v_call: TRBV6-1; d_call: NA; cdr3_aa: CASSDGQGNSPLHF; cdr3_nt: TGTGCCAGCAGTGACGGGCAGGGGAATTCACCCCTCCACTTT
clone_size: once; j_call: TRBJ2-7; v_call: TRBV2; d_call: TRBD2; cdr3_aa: CASSAGNYEQYF; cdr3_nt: TGTGCCAGCTCAGCGGGAAACTACGAGCAGTACTTC
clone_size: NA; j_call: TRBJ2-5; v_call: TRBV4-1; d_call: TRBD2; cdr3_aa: CASSPSRREVETQYF; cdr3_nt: TGCGCCAGCAGCCCTTCGAGGCGGGAGGTAGAGACCCAGTACTTC
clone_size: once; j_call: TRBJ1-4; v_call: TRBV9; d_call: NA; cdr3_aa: CASSPSGATNEKLFF; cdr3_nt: TGTGCCAGCAGCCCCTCAGGGGCAACTAATGAAAAACTGTTTTTT
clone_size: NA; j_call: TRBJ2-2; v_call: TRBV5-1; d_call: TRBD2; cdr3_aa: CASGDETGSGRAPTGELFF; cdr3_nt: TGCGCCAGCGGCGATGAGACAGGTAGCGGGAGGGCCCCCACCGGGGAGCTGTTTTTT
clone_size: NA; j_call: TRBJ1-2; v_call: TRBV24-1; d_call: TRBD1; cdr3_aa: CATSDPLTGNYGYTF; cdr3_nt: TGTGCCACCAGTGACCCTTTGACAGGGAACTATGGCTACACCTTC